These T cell receptor beta chains were read from a single sample in a study of shared clonotypes between healthy human individuals. The table came from immunoSEQ multiplex PCR; TCRdb's copy has only in-frame clones and leaves some out. The sample gives a few million clones, 85% to 95% of which show up once; approximately 0.4% is in the top ten. Sequenced: naive CD4+ T cells from PBMCs. Source of these receptors: a man aged 18 to 35 in good health. Some clones in this sample may be carry-over from other donors' samples. CDR3s include the opening cysteine and the closing phenylalanine or tryptophan. D genes are given only for firm matches. Only part of the rows carry a size: once, few, many, or a class if the clone is expanded.

V	size	J	D	DNA	CDR3
TRBV28	-	TRBJ1-4	-	TGTGCCAGCAAGGGAGGGAATAATGAAAAACTGTTTTTT	CASKGGNNEKLFF
TRBV28	-	TRBJ1-6	-	TGTGCCAGCAGTTCCCCCGGGTCAAATTCACCCCTCCACTTT	CASSSPGSNSPLHF
TRBV6-1	-	TRBJ2-3	-	TGTGCCAGCAGTGAAATGATTGGAGGGACAGATACGCAGTATTTT	CASSEMIGGTDTQYF
TRBV10-3	-	TRBJ1-2	-	TGTGCCACGAGAGCGCCAGCTAACTATGGCTACACCTTC	CATRAPANYGYTF
TRBV18	-	TRBJ2-1	TRBD1	TGTGCCAGCTCACAAAATCAGGGACAGTACAATGAGCAGTTCTTC	CASSQNQGQYNEQFF
TRBV11-2	-	TRBJ1-1	-	TGTGCCAGCAGCTCCTCCCGCAGGGTCAACACTGAAGCTTTCTTT	CASSSSRRVNTEAFF
TRBV18	-	TRBJ2-5	-	TGTGCCAGCTCACCAAGTTCTGAGACCCAGTACTTC	CASSPSSETQYF
TRBV7-9	-	TRBJ1-4	-	TGTGCCAGCAGCCCCGTGGAACTGTTTTTT	CASSPVELFF
TRBV5-1	-	TRBJ2-3	-	TGCGCCAGCAGGGAGGAGGGATCAGATACGCAGTATTTT	CASREEGSDTQYF
TRBV28	-	TRBJ1-1	-	TGTGCCAGCAGTTTCATGCGGGTAGGCGAGGACACTGAAGCTTTCTTT	CASSFMRVGEDTEAFF
TRBV2	-	TRBJ2-7	-	TGTGCCAGCAGCCCTTTCGGGACACCGTCCGAGCAGTACTTC	CASSPFGTPSEQYF
TRBV7-9	-	TRBJ1-3	-	TGTGCCAGCAGCGCAGGGCACTCTGGAAACACCATATATTTT	CASSAGHSGNTIYF
TRBV9	-	TRBJ2-1	-	TGTGCCAGCAGCCAGACACGAGGGGCAGGTAGCACTTACAATGAGCAGTTCTTC	CASSQTRGAGSTYNEQFF
TRBV5-1	-	TRBJ1-2	-	TGCGCCAGCAGCTCCATCCCCACAGGGCAGTATGGCTACACCTTC	CASSSIPTGQYGYTF
TRBV5-4	-	TRBJ1-1	-	TGTGCCAGCAGCTTGATTGGGGGGCTAGGCACTGAAGCTTTCTTT	CASSLIGGLGTEAFF
TRBV7-9	-	TRBJ1-1	-	TGTGCCAGCCGATTCCGGGGCCAGAACACTGAAGCTTTCTTT	CASRFRGQNTEAFF
TRBV5-8	-	TRBJ1-1	-	TGTGCCAGCAGCTTAATTTTATACACTGAAGCTTTCTTT	CASSLILYTEAFF
TRBV4-1	-	TRBJ2-6	TRBD2	TGCGCCAGCAGCCCCCGACTAGCGGGAGGTGCTGGGGCCAACGTCCTGACTTTC	CASSPRLAGGAGANVLTF
TRBV18	-	TRBJ1-4	-	TGTGCCAGCTCACCACCGGTCAGGGTTGGAGAAAAACTGTTTTTT	CASSPPVRVGEKLFF
TRBV10-3	-	TRBJ1-5	TRBD1	TGTGCCATCAGCACAGCGACAGGGGATAGCAATCAGCCCCAGCATTTT	CAISTATGDSNQPQHF
TRBV11-1	-	TRBJ2-7	TRBD1	TGTGCCAGCAGCTCGGGACAGCTATACGAGCAGTACTTC	CASSSGQLYEQYF
TRBV19	-	TRBJ1-5	TRBD1	TGTGCCAGTAGGATACAGGGGGCAAGCAATCAGCCCCAGCATTTT	CASRIQGASNQPQHF
TRBV18	-	TRBJ1-1	-	TGTGCCAGCTCACCCCCAAGTATGGGTAACACTGAAGCTTTCTTT	CASSPPSMGNTEAFF
TRBV27	-	TRBJ1-6	TRBD1	TGTGCCAGCAGTTTAACCCCCCCATCACAGGGGGCCTCCTATAATTCACCCCTCCACTTT	CASSLTPPSQGASYNSPLHF
TRBV28	-	TRBJ1-5	-	TGTGCCAGCAGCGCGGGAGGGGAAAATCAGCCCCAGCATTTT	CASSAGGENQPQHF
TRBV25-1	-	TRBJ2-7	TRBD2	TGTGCCAGCTGGCCGGGGGGGCCGTACGAGCAGTACTTC	CASWPGGPYEQYF
TRBV7-9	-	TRBJ1-3	-	TGTGCCAGCAGCCCCCGGGGGCTCTCTGGAAACACCATATATTTT	CASSPRGLSGNTIYF
TRBV5-1	-	TRBJ1-3	-	TGCGCCAGCAGCCTGAGTTTGGGAAACACCATATATTTT	CASSLSLGNTIYF
TRBV5-1	-	TRBJ2-7	-	TGCGCCAGCAGCCTCACCACAACGACAGTAAACTACGAGCAGTACTTC	CASSLTTTTVNYEQYF
TRBV28	-	TRBJ2-2	-	TGTGCCAGCAGTTTGGGGCAGGCACTCGTGAACACCGGGGAGCTGTTTTTT	CASSLGQALVNTGELFF
TRBV28	-	TRBJ2-6	-	TGTGCCAGCAGTTTGGCAGGGGCGAGCTCTGGGGCCAACGTCCTGACTTTC	CASSLAGASSGANVLTF
TRBV11-2	-	TRBJ2-1	-	TGTGCCAGCAGCTTCATCGAGCGGGACAGAAAGTTCTTC	CASSFIERDRKFF
TRBV7-8	-	TRBJ2-7	TRBD1	TGTGCCAGCAGCGTGCGGGACAGGAATTACGCGCAGTACTTC	CASSVRDRNYAQYF
TRBV5-4	-	TRBJ2-1	TRBD1	TGTGCCAGCAGCCCCACCGGGACAGGTTGGAATGAGCAGTTCTTC	CASSPTGTGWNEQFF
TRBV7-3	-	TRBJ1-1	-	TGTGCCAGCAGCTTTAGGGAGGGCACTGAAGCTTTCTTT	CASSFREGTEAFF
TRBV28	once	TRBJ1-1	-	TGTGCCAGCAGCTGGTTAGGCAACACTGAAGCTTTCTTT	CASSWLGNTEAFF
TRBV5-1	-	TRBJ2-1	TRBD2	TGCGCCAGCAGTTATACTAGCGGGAGCTCCTACAATGAGCAGTTCTTC	CASSYTSGSSYNEQFF
TRBV10-1	-	TRBJ1-1	-	TGCGCCAGCAGGTCAGGACTGAACACTGAAGCTTTCTTT	CASRSGLNTEAFF
TRBV7-9	-	TRBJ1-2	-	TGTGCCAGCAGCTCAGGCCTATGGGGTGCGTCGATTAACTATGGCTACACCTTC	CASSSGLWGASINYGYTF
TRBV9	few	TRBJ1-5	-	TGTGCCAGCAGCCTAGGGACCAATCAGCCCCAGCATTTT	CASSLGTNQPQHF
TRBV7-2	-	TRBJ1-2	-	TGTGCCAGCAGCCCCGACTATAACTATGGCTACACCTTC	CASSPDYNYGYTF
TRBV29-1	-	TRBJ2-7	-	TGCAGCGTTGGCAGGACCTGGGCTAACGAGCAGTACTTC	CSVGRTWANEQYF
TRBV5-6	-	TRBJ2-6	-	TGTGCCAGCAGCTCCGACAGCTCTGGGGCCAACGTCCTGACTTTC	CASSSDSSGANVLTF
TRBV7-2	-	TRBJ2-1	-	TGTGCCAGCAGCCCTCTTGGCGGGGTCTACAATGAGCAGTTCTTC	CASSPLGGVYNEQFF
TRBV27	once	TRBJ2-4	-	TGTGCCAGCAGTTCCTTCATGGCGATCGGAAACATTCAGTACTTC	CASSSFMAIGNIQYF
TRBV6-6	-	TRBJ2-1	TRBD2	TGTGCCACCGGTCATAGCGGGAGAGGGGATGAGCAGTTCTTC	CATGHSGRGDEQFF
TRBV5-1	-	TRBJ2-1	-	TGCGCCAGCAGCTCCGAGGGGAGCTCCTACAATGAGCAGTTCTTC	CASSSEGSSYNEQFF